The clone carrying this T cell receptor beta chain was seen only a few times. Its specificity is unknown. This specimen comes from a study of T-cell memory formation after mild COVID-19. General observations from the study: Shrinking CD4+ clones were chiefly CM and EM; CD8+ ones were chiefly EMRA. Unconfirmed was the SARS-CoV-2 specificity of second-wave clones that peaked on day 37.

Employing constant-segment primers, 5'RACE generated TCR alpha and TCR beta cDNA libraries bearing sample barcodes and UMIs. TCRdb fed the 5' RACE reads into MiXCR, producing one record per CDR3 protein. Of roughly 450,000 distinct CDR3 sequences listed, around a sixth were seen once; the top ten hold 9% to 15%. The V end was cut by 7 bases, the J end by 7 bases, with 13 bases between. The germline V gene encodes CDR1 SQVTM and CDR2 ANQGSEA. This CDR3 is built from 11 residues. What was sequenced was PBMCs or a T cell subset sorted from them (not recorded which). J is TRBJ1-1 and V is TRBV29-1; tentative D call: TRBD1 (5 bases). The receptor was isolated from an adult woman who had mild COVID-19 (a few samples of this study predate the infection). Cell type and time point are not known. CDR3 protein: CSGGDFIEAFF. In DNA, the CDR3 is TGCAGCGGCGGGGACTTTATTGAAGCTTTCTTT.